These T cell receptor beta chains were read from a single sample in a study of memory CD8 T cells in hepatitis C reinfection. Sequenced by immunoSEQ multiplex PCR; TCRdb stores in-frame clones only, minus some. This sample has over 45,000 clones; just under 90% occur once, and the top ten carry around 1%. Material for sequencing was naive CD8+ T cells sorted from blood. The source of these receptors is a man aged 18 to 30 with hepatitis C virus infection. Both conserved end residues are part of each CDR3. The order of the fields is J gene, clone size, V gene, CDR3 protein. The size field is filled for only some rows; it gives once, few, many or a size class.

j_call: TRBJ2-5; clone_size: once; v_call: TRBV4-3; cdr3_aa: CASSPSGAEETQYF
j_call: TRBJ2-7; clone_size: NA; v_call: TRBV5-6; cdr3_aa: CASSRDTSYEQYF
j_call: TRBJ2-7; clone_size: NA; v_call: TRBV11-2; cdr3_aa: CASSLGQGLIEQYF
j_call: TRBJ1-1; clone_size: NA; v_call: TRBV6-5; cdr3_aa: CASYQYRGQDTEAFF
j_call: TRBJ2-6; clone_size: NA; v_call: TRBV28; cdr3_aa: CASCWTGPFGANVLTF
j_call: TRBJ1-1; clone_size: NA; v_call: TRBV7-9; cdr3_aa: CASSPGTGQENTEAFF
j_call: TRBJ2-7; clone_size: NA; v_call: TRBV7-9; cdr3_aa: CASSPVGGVGEQYF
j_call: TRBJ2-3; clone_size: NA; v_call: TRBV29-1; cdr3_aa: CSVDGAREADTQYF
j_call: TRBJ2-5; clone_size: NA; v_call: TRBV9; cdr3_aa: CASSVGGLGYETQYF
j_call: TRBJ2-1; clone_size: NA; v_call: TRBV28; cdr3_aa: CAGSSLLAGGRNEQFF
j_call: TRBJ2-7; clone_size: NA; v_call: TRBV5-1; cdr3_aa: CASSPGLAGLPEQYF
j_call: TRBJ1-4; clone_size: NA; v_call: TRBV7-9; cdr3_aa: CASSLKLSGQINEKLFF
j_call: TRBJ2-7; clone_size: NA; v_call: TRBV14; cdr3_aa: CASSRTGTGAYEQYF
j_call: TRBJ2-6; clone_size: NA; v_call: TRBV28; cdr3_aa: CASEPTSGANVLTF
j_call: TRBJ1-1; clone_size: NA; v_call: TRBV19; cdr3_aa: CASRLVGRTEAFF
j_call: TRBJ2-5; clone_size: once; v_call: TRBV9; cdr3_aa: CASSPDSRETQYF
j_call: TRBJ1-2; clone_size: once; v_call: TRBV14; cdr3_aa: CASSQGQYYGYTF
j_call: TRBJ2-3; clone_size: NA; v_call: TRBV9; cdr3_aa: CASSPTGGPGAQYF
j_call: TRBJ2-2; clone_size: NA; v_call: TRBV11-2; cdr3_aa: CASSLGAQGRTGELFF
j_call: TRBJ2-1; clone_size: NA; v_call: TRBV6-1; cdr3_aa: CASSPDGTSYNEQFF
j_call: TRBJ1-6; clone_size: NA; v_call: TRBV28; cdr3_aa: CASSSQEYSYNSPLHF
j_call: TRBJ2-1; clone_size: NA; v_call: TRBV6-1; cdr3_aa: CASSEGTGQGLYNEQFF
j_call: TRBJ1-6; clone_size: NA; v_call: TRBV19; cdr3_aa: CASSIDRYNSPLHF
j_call: TRBJ2-2; clone_size: NA; v_call: TRBV5-1; cdr3_aa: CASSFPRGPGTGELFF
j_call: NA; clone_size: NA; v_call: TRBV14; cdr3_aa: CASSQAVAGGLYEQYF
j_call: TRBJ2-5; clone_size: NA; v_call: TRBV29-1; cdr3_aa: CSVEGLAGSATQYF
j_call: TRBJ2-3; clone_size: NA; v_call: TRBV27; cdr3_aa: CASSSGGPISTDTQYF
j_call: TRBJ1-2; clone_size: NA; v_call: TRBV27; cdr3_aa: CASSLGQSYYGYTF
j_call: TRBJ2-3; clone_size: NA; v_call: TRBV2; cdr3_aa: CASSRTSGFTDTQYF
j_call: TRBJ1-1; clone_size: NA; v_call: TRBV27; cdr3_aa: CASSSLMGVNTEAFF
j_call: TRBJ2-1; clone_size: NA; v_call: TRBV4-1; cdr3_aa: CASYGLGLGGNEQFF
j_call: TRBJ2-1; clone_size: NA; v_call: TRBV25-1; cdr3_aa: CASSEIPPSNEQFF
j_call: TRBJ2-2; clone_size: NA; v_call: TRBV11-3; cdr3_aa: CASSLVATGELFF
j_call: TRBJ1-3; clone_size: NA; v_call: TRBV5-6; cdr3_aa: CASSSTGVGNTIYF
j_call: TRBJ1-6; clone_size: NA; v_call: TRBV27; cdr3_aa: CASSLRGQGALLFSPLHF
j_call: TRBJ1-6; clone_size: once; v_call: TRBV7-9; cdr3_aa: CASSSGTSNSPLHF